Below are 11 T cell receptor beta chains sequenced from a single sample in a study of shared clonotypes between healthy human individuals. TCRdb's copy holds only in-frame clones and misses some; the assay was immunoSEQ multiplex PCR. The table has 2 million to 2.5 million clones, almost 96% seen once. The specimen was naive CD4+ T cells sorted from blood. Noted subset: CD45RA+ positively selected. The source is a man aged 18 to 30 in good health.

This clone has just one count. V and J are TRBV18 and TRBJ2-7; D ambiguous. V dropped 6 bases and J dropped 5 bases, with 11 bases sitting between them. In germline, CDR1 is KGHSH, CDR2 LQKENI. The CDR3 runs 12 residues. The CDR3 reads CASSSRADEQYF. CDR3 DNA: TGTGCCAGCTCTTCCCGGGCGGACGAGCAGTACTTC.

The gene calls are TRBV6-5 and TRBJ1-1; possibly TRBD1 for D (6 bases). The CDR3 is 13 residues long. Trimming took 5 bases from V and 4 from J, leaving 11 bases between them. Germline V CDR1 and CDR2: MNHEY, SVGAGI. CDR3 DNA sequence: TGTGCCAGCAGTCGGGACATAACCACTGAAGCTTTCTTT. Translating it yields CASSRDITTEAFF.

CDR3 amino acids: CASSKRGTGQGYTF. The CDR3 DNA sequence: TGTGCCAGCAGCAAAAGGGGCACAGGCCAAGGCTACACCTTC. The J gene is TRBJ1-2, the V gene TRBV21-1; TRBD1, the table's D call, was not compared with the DNA. TRBV21-1 is labeled a pseudogene. This CDR3 comprises 14 residues.

This clone was observed a few times. This chain joins TRBV10-1 and TRBJ2-7; 9 nucleotides line up with TRBD1. Unmatched junction bases numbered 2, after V lost 5 bases and J lost 3 bases. There are 13 residues in the CDR3. CDR1 is WNHNN, CDR2 SYGVQD, per germline (reference sequence). The chain's CDR3 is CASSMTGGYEQYF. Written as DNA, the CDR3 is TGCGCCAGCAGTATGACAGGGGGCTACGAGCAGTACTTC.

The V and J genes are TRBV28 and TRBJ2-2; D call uncertain. The CDR3 is 13 residues long. Per germline, CDR1 MDHEN and CDR2 SYDVKM. V lost 5 bases, J lost 5 bases, and 9 bases lay in between. CDR3 DNA sequence: TGTGCCAGCAGTCTCCAGACGACCGGGGAGCTGTTTTTT. This sequence encodes CASSLQTTGELFF.

As concerns this clone: The sample contains more than one DNA sequence encoding this CDR3. The V gene is TRBV5-6, the J gene TRBJ2-7; D is unclear. V was cut by 0 bases and J by 4 bases, with 8 bases left in between. Germline CDR1 and CDR2: SGHDT and YYEEEE. CDR3 length: 13 amino acids. The CDR3 sequence is CASSLVGLYEQYF. CDR3 in DNA: TGTGCCAGCAGCTTGGTTGGTTTATACGAGCAGTACTTC. Complete variable domain (other parts from reference TRBV5-6 and TRBJ2-7): DAGVTQSPTHLIKTRGQQVTLRCSPKSGHDTVSWYQQALGQGPQFIFQYYEEEERQRGNFPDRFSGHQFPNYSSELNVNALLLGDSALYLCASSLVGLYEQYFGPGTRLTVT.

This sequence joins TRBV5-4 and TRBJ2-1, with a possible D match to TRBD2 (6 bases). The CDR3 consists of 14 residues. Per the germline V gene, CDR1 is SGHNT and CDR2 is YYREEE (reference sequence). Trimming stripped 2 bases from V and 5 bases from J, with 11 bases between. In nucleotides, the CDR3 is TGTGCCAGCAGCTTTGGAGGGTTCGACAATGAGCAGTTCTTC. Translated, it gives CASSFGGFDNEQFF.

The chain uses TRBV2 and TRBJ2-1, with 7 bases that match TRBD2. Per germline, CDR1 SNHLY and CDR2 FYNNEI. V was clipped by 10 bases and J by 6 bases; unmatched bases: 15. This CDR3 region has 15 residues. In DNA, the CDR3 is TGTGCCACCCCAGAGGGGCGGGGGTTAGGCAATGAGCAGTTCTTC. This sequence encodes CATPEGRGLGNEQFF.

The J gene is TRBJ2-3, the V gene TRBV11-2, with 7 bases aligning to TRBD2. There are 16 residues in the CDR3. CDR1 and CDR2 from the germline V gene are SGHAT and FQNNGV. Trimming at V came to 1 base and at J to 2 bases, leaving 6 bases not matched to a gene. Here the CDR3 DNA reads TGTGCCAGCAGCTTAGTAGTGGGAGGGCTCACAGATACGCAGTATTTT. Translation gives CASSLVVGGLTDTQYF.

The chain links TRBV19 to TRBJ1-3; D is unresolved. CDR1 and CDR2 (germline): LNHDA, SQIVND (reference sequence). V lost 7 bases, J lost 0 bases, and 10 bases lay in between. This CDR3 is built from 14 residues. CDR3 bases: TGTGCCAGTACTTTGGAGAGCTCTGGAAACACCATATATTTT. Its translation: CASTLESSGNTIYF.

This clone has only one observation. The J gene is TRBJ2-2, the V gene TRBV2, with 10 bases lining up with TRBD2. Trimming at V came to 10 bases and at J to 6 bases, leaving 11 bases not matched to a gene. The germline gives CDR1 SNHLY, CDR2 FYNNEI. The CDR3 is made up of 15 amino acids. CDR3 in amino acids: CATQRERGGPGELFF. The CDR3 DNA reads TGTGCCACCCAGAGAGAGCGGGGGGGCCCCGGGGAGCTGTTTTTT.